This T cell receptor beta chain was recorded in a study of human T cells and chemical hapten exposure. Across the whole study: 2% DPC applied to a roughly 2 cm by roughly 2 cm arm area sensitized donors.

Per germline, CDR1 LGHNA and CDR2 YSLEER. J lost 1 base, V lost 0 bases, and 9 bases had no gene match. The CDR3 has 20 residues. Ten or more counts support this clonotype. Time point of the sample: patch test 1, 2 weeks after DPC sensitization. Treatment described: therapeutic diphenylcyclopropenone sensitization with weekly scalp DPC. One entry per CDR3 protein, called by TCRdb with MiXCR from the RACE reads. The sample has around 120,000 distinct CDR3 sequences; around 10% are singletons. The material was whole blood, obtained in connection with sensitization to the hapten diphenylcyclopropenone (DPC). This TCR came from a woman aged 50 to 65 with alopecia areata. Some clones in this sample may be carry-over from other donors' samples. The rearrangement links TRBV4-3 to TRBJ2-2; 12 bases are a match to TRBD2. The CDR3 DNA reads TGCGCCAGCAGCCAAGATGTGCTAACTAGCGGGGGGATGAACACCGGGGAGCTGTTTTTT. Translated: CASSQDVLTSGGMNTGELFF.